The 15 T cell receptor beta chains below were found in one sample sequenced in a study of blood T cell repertoires in COVID-19. Generated by immunoSEQ multiplex PCR, the TCRdb table keeps only in-frame clones and is missing some. The sample holds some 150,000 clones, around 82% seen once. The sequenced sample was PBMCs or T cells enriched from blood (not recorded which). All receptors derive from a woman aged 50 to 65 in a cohort exposed to, infected with or recovered from COVID-19 (not recorded which).

The rearrangement joins TRBV13 to TRBJ2-3, with 7 bases that match TRBD2. Germline CDR1 and CDR2: PRHDT and FYEKMQ (reference sequence). V lost 8 bases and J lost 3; bases outside the gene matches: 8. CDR3 length equals 14 residues. The CDR3 region is CASGRGGATDTQYF. CDR3 sequence (DNA): TGTGCCAGCGGGCGGGGAGGGGCAACAGATACGCAGTATTTT.

This chain uses TRBV9 with TRBJ2-1, with 7 positions matching TRBD2. V gave up 4 bases and J gave up 7 bases; unmatched junction bases: 11. The germline gives CDR1 SGDLS, CDR2 YYNGEE. The CDR3 runs 15 residues. In DNA form, the CDR3 reads TGTGCCAGCAGCCCCGCAAGACTAGCAGGGAATGAGCAGTTCTTC. This encodes CASSPARLAGNEQFF.

The chain carries TRBV6-5 and TRBJ1-3; the match to TRBD1 covers 8 bases. The length of the CDR3 is 13 residues. Looked up from germline, CDR1 is MNHEY and CDR2 is SVGAGI. The trim removed 8 bases at V and 2 bases at J, leaving 2 bases unmatched. CDR3 sequence (DNA): TGTGCCAGCCGACAGGGGCCTGGAAACACCATATATTTT. Protein sequence: CASRQGPGNTIYF.

The CDR3 bases are TGTGCCAGCAGGGGAGGGTCCGGGGATGAGCAGTTCTTC. Translation: CASRGGSGDEQFF. The rearrangement uses TRBV2 and TRBJ2-1; 7 bases agree with TRBD2. Germline assignment: CDR1 SNHLY and CDR2 FYNNEI. The V segment lost 6 bases and the J segment 8 bases; nucleotides outside the gene matches: 7. This CDR3 spans 13 amino acids.

The chain combines TRBV7-6 with TRBJ2-1; 9 bases fit TRBD1. Germline V gene lookup returns CDR1 SGHVS and CDR2 FNYEAQ. Germline trimming cut 1 base from V and 4 bases from J; bases unmatched to any gene: 5. The CDR3 length is 16 residues. CDR3 coding DNA: TGTGCCAGCAGCTTAGAGGGACAGGGACTGTACAATGAGCAGTTCTTC. It yields the protein CASSLEGQGLYNEQFF.

The rearrangement joins TRBV28 to TRBJ2-1; 7 bases match TRBD1. The CDR3 is 15 amino acids. The V gene's germline CDR1 is MDHEN and CDR2 SYDVKM. V gave up 7 bases and J gave up 4 bases; unmatched junction bases: 10. CDR3 loop: CASKPPGDRYNEQFF. The CDR3 region has the DNA TGTGCCAGCAAACCCCCCGGGGACAGATACAATGAGCAGTTCTTC.

This clone was seen only a few times. The chain has TRBV7-9 and TRBJ2-2; D might be TRBD1 (5 bases). Trimming pared 3 bases from V and 3 bases from J, leaving 14 bases between. Germline V gene sequence: CDR1 SEHNR, CDR2 FQNEAQ (reference sequence). The CDR3 is 16 amino acids. CDR3 protein: CASSFDSPRDTGELFF. The CDR3 DNA is TGTGCCAGCAGCTTCGACAGCCCCCGCGACACCGGGGAGCTGTTTTTT.

The chain carries TRBV28 and TRBJ1-5; no reliable D call. The germline gives CDR1 MDHEN, CDR2 SYDVKM. V lost 6 bases and J 0 bases, leaving 18 bases between the germline ends. The CDR3 consists of 17 residues. The CDR3 spells CASRLDPGVYSNQPQHF. DNA for the CDR3: TGTGCCAGCAGATTGGACCCCGGGGTATATAGCAATCAGCCCCAGCATTTT.

The chain uses TRBV5-1 and TRBJ1-1; D ambiguous. CDR3 length: 16 residues. Trimming took 4 bases from V and 5 from J, leaving 21 bases between them. Germline CDR1 SGHRS, CDR2 YFSETQ. The CDR3: CASSLSSDLYFTEAFF. The CDR3 region has the DNA TGCGCCAGCAGCCTATCCTCTGATTTGTATTTTACTGAAGCTTTCTTT.

This clone has a single count. The chain has TRBV5-1 and TRBJ1-5, with 9 bases fitting TRBD1. The junction had 3 bases not matched to a gene; V was cut back by 3 bases and J by 2 bases. Germline assignment: CDR1 SGHRS and CDR2 YFSETQ. This CDR3 region has 15 residues. The CDR3, as DNA: TGCGCCAGCAGCTCGACAGGGGGTGGCAATCAGCCCCAGCATTTT. Amino acids: CASSSTGGGNQPQHF.

The chain joins TRBV18 to TRBJ2-7; the match to TRBD1 covers 8 bases. The germline V gene has CDR1 KGHSH and CDR2 LQKENI. The junction had 11 bases not matched to a gene; V was cut back by 6 bases and J by 7 bases. The CDR3 contains 14 residues. CDR3 DNA: TGTGCCAGCTCCCCCGGGACAGGACCGGAGGAGCAGTACTTC. As protein: CASSPGTGPEEQYF.

This chain links TRBV6-5 with TRBJ2-3; D possibly corresponds to TRBD1 (5 bases). The germline V gene has CDR1 MNHEY and CDR2 SVGAGI. The CDR3 consists of 15 residues. V lost 6 bases to trimming and J lost 2 bases, with 15 bases between them. The CDR3 sequence: CASRKVQGATDTQYF. The CDR3 DNA reads as TGTGCCAGCAGAAAGGTACAAGGGGCCACAGATACGCAGTATTTT.

This clone was counted once. V is TRBV9 and J is TRBJ1-2; no clear D gene. Germline loops: CDR1 SGDLS, CDR2 YYNGEE. Trimming took off 0 bases at V and 7 bases at J, with 10 bases between the two ends. The CDR3 totals 13 residues. The CDR3, as DNA: TGTGCCAGCAGCGTAGCACAGTCTCGTGGCTACACCTTC. Its translation: CASSVAQSRGYTF.

This sequence joins TRBV4-3 and TRBJ1-2; no definite D call. This CDR3 region has 13 residues. Trimming left V 0 bases short and J 4 bases short, with 6 bases between. The germline CDR1 and CDR2 sequences are LGHNA and YSLEER. CDR3 bases: TGCGCCAGCAGCCAAGATCTATCCTATGGCTACACCTTC. It yields the protein CASSQDLSYGYTF.

CDR3 coding DNA: TGTGCCAGCAGCTTAGGTTGGCGGGGGAACACCGGGGAGCTGTTTTTT. Translating it yields CASSLGWRGNTGELFF. The chain is built from TRBV13 and TRBJ2-2; D might be TRBD2 (6 bases). Germline CDR1 PRHDT, CDR2 FYEKMQ (reference sequence). The CDR3 contains 16 residues. The V and J ends lost 0 bases and 1 base respectively, with 9 bases between them.